This TCR gamma chain was identified during a study of γδ T cells in repeated Plasmodium falciparum infection. TCRdb re-analyzed the multiplex PCR reads via CATT. The repertoire includes around 27,000 gamma-chain clones, over 1.3% of them detected once, and approximately 20% sits in the top ten. By sample share, this clone is large. A much bigger clone sits one base away, suggesting this may be a read error. Other DNA sequences in this specimen translate into the identical CDR3. The origin of this receptor is a pool of human donors (malaria-infected and uninfected, not separated). The sample was gamma-delta T cells from blood.

The CDR3 nucleotides read TGTGCCTTGTGGGAGGTACAAGAGTTGGGCAAAAAAATCAAGGTATTT. It encodes CALWEVQELGKKIKVF. The rearrangement uses TRGV9 and TRGJP. The CDR3 totals 16 residues. V shed 1 base and J 4 bases; nucleotides not matched to a gene: 1. The germline gives CDR1 GITISATS, CDR2 ISYDGTV (reference sequence).